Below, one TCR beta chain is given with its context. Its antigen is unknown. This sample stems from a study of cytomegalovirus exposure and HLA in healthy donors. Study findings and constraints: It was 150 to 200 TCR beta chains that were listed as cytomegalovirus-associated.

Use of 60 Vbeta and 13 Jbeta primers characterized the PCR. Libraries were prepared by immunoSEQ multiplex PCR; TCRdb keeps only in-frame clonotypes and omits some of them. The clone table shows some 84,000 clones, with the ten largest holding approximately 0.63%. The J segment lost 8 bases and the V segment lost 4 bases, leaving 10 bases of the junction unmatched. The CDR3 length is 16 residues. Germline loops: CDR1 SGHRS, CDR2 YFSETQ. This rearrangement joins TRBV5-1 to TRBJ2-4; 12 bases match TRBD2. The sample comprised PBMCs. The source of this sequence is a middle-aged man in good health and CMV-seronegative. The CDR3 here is CASSPSGGANVDIQYF. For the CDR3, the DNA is TGCGCCAGCAGCCCTAGCGGGGGGGCCAATGTGGACATTCAGTACTTC.